The rows below give T cell receptor beta chains drawn from one sample of a study of beta chain features in type 1 diabetes. Libraries were prepared by immunoSEQ multiplex PCR; TCRdb keeps only in-frame clonotypes and omits some of them. The sample lists 600,000 to 700,000 clones; around 12% were seen once. The material sequenced was naive CD4+ T cells from blood. These receptors all stem from a man aged 25 to 40 with type 1 diabetes. The CDR3 runs from the conserved cysteine through the conserved F or W.

TRBJ1-3,TRBV18,CASLSQGHSGNTIYF
TRBJ2-7,TRBV18,CASSDSHEQYF
TRBJ1-1,TRBV6-6,CASSSRNTEAFF
TRBJ1-1,TRBV5-1,CASSLAEVNTEAFF
TRBJ1-4,TRBV25-1,CASSPGSGRAHEKLFF
TRBJ2-1,TRBV7-2,CASTQDRGARLNEQFF
TRBJ1-6,TRBV2,CASRATGVNSPLHF
TRBJ2-2,TRBV7-6,CASSLARLGTGELFF
TRBJ2-3,TRBV9,CASSEGGWADTQYF
TRBJ1-5,TRBV28,CASSFPGDGQPQHF
TRBJ2-3,TRBV7-6,CASSLEPAAPSTDTQYF
TRBJ2-7,TRBV9,CASSKGQNYEQYF
TRBJ2-2,TRBV9,CASSVDGRADTGELFF
TRBJ2-2,TRBV7-2,CASSSTGQRTGELFF
TRBJ1-5,TRBV5-1,CASSRGTGGDQPQHF
TRBJ2-2,TRBV29-1,CSVRVYKLETGHHGELFF
TRBJ2-3,TRBV7-6,CASSPGTGGGTDTQYF
TRBJ2-7,TRBV5-1,CASSSTGYLYEQYF
TRBJ2-2,TRBV28,CASTPSGHNTGELFF
TRBJ2-1,TRBV7-2,CASSLGTSRANEQFF
TRBJ1-1,TRBV5-6,CASSPWTDDFNTEAFF
TRBJ2-7,TRBV6-5,CASSRSGWSSYEQYF
TRBJ2-3,TRBV4-2,CASSQDAGSTDTQYF
TRBJ1-1,TRBV7-9,CASSLGSANTEAFF
TRBJ2-7,TRBV29-1,CSVEVALAGAYEQYF
TRBJ2-3,TRBV19,CATGGGITDTQYF
TRBJ1-1,TRBV19,CAVSSIGTIGPEAFF
TRBJ2-3,TRBV27,CASSSGGAVNTQYF
TRBJ2-7,TRBV4-2,CASSQEWGPNEQYF
TRBJ2-4,TRBV6-7,CASSYPNRDRATNIQYF
TRBJ1-4,TRBV4-2,CASNAPTGRDEKLFF
TRBJ1-2,TRBV7-2,CASRGQGYDYGYTF
TRBJ2-7,TRBV20-1,CSASSEYEQYF
TRBJ2-3,TRBV6-5,CASSYKGWPTDTQYF
TRBJ1-5,TRBV28,CASTGTPNQPQHF
TRBJ1-2,TRBV7-9,CASPGGGVDYGYTF
TRBJ1-2,TRBV2,CASRVDRGYTF
TRBJ2-3,TRBV30,CAWTGTSGAEDTQYF
TRBJ2-2,TRBV7-9,CAPPVLGGANTGELFF
TRBJ1-6,TRBV10-3,CAISEGRADSYNSPLHF
TRBJ2-5,TRBV9,CASKAGANQGETQYF
TRBJ1-1,TRBV7-6,CASSPPGQAIEAFF
TRBJ2-1,TRBV29-1,CSVDFPSGGFREEQFF
TRBJ1-5,TRBV30,CAWSVGNNQPQHF
TRBJ1-1,TRBV6-6,CASTIDRDTEAFF
TRBJ1-1,TRBV29-1,CSVGRQTNTEAFF
TRBJ1-2,TRBV30,CAWSVRGLRGYTF
TRBJ1-2,TRBV7-2,CASSRGPTDRVYGYTF
TRBJ2-5,TRBV7-9,CASSFGTSGEMETQYF
TRBJ2-5,TRBV18,CASSPARKETQYF
TRBJ2-2,TRBV7-2,CASSFKQGTGELFF
TRBJ2-1,TRBV1,CTSSPLSPFYNEQFF
TRBJ2-3,TRBV14,CASSQDFGGTVTDTQYF
TRBJ2-7,TRBV7-9,CASSRLGQGAYEQYF
TRBJ1-2,TRBV6-1,CASSNYGTEHYGYTF
TRBJ1-4,TRBV7-9,CASSNDRATNEKLFF
TRBJ2-5,TRBV7-7,CASSPQASSETQYF
TRBJ2-1,TRBV18,CASSLDRGSYNEQFF
TRBJ1-5,TRBV6-5,CASSYSIGGSNQPQHF
TRBJ2-3,TRBV9,CASSPIDRGSGDTQYF